These 17 T cell receptor beta chains originate from one sample sequenced in a study of cytomegalovirus exposure and HLA in healthy donors. 60 Vbeta and 13 Jbeta primers were used in PCR. Using immunoSEQ multiplex PCR, the repertoire was profiled, and TCRdb retains in-frame clones only, with some absent. This table has 100,000 or so clones, more than 70% appearing once. Sequenced: PBMCs. The receptors stem from a man aged 30 to 45 in good health and CMV-seronegative.

V gene TRBV2 combines with J gene TRBJ2-2; 12 nucleotides line up with TRBD2. The CDR3 contains 15 residues. V lost 7 bases to trimming and J lost 3 bases; unmatched junction nucleotides: 3. Germline V lookup: CDR1 SNHLY, CDR2 FYNNEI. The CDR3 DNA is TGTGCCAGCACCCTAGCGGGAGGGGACACCGGGGAGCTGTTTTTT. The encoded protein is CASTLAGGDTGELFF. The full variable domain, with the rest looked up from reference TRBV2 and TRBJ2-2, is EPEVTQTPSHQVTQMGQEVILRCVPISNHLYFYWYRQILGQKVEFLVSFYNNEISEKSEIFDDQFSVERPDGSNFTLKIRSTKLEDSAMYFCASTLAGGDTGELFFGEGSRLTVL.

This clone appeared once. This chain uses TRBV27 with TRBJ1-5, with 8 bases aligning to TRBD1. Germline V gene lookup returns CDR1 MNHEY and CDR2 SMNVEV (reference sequence). The length of the CDR3 is 17 residues. V was clipped by 4 bases and J by 0 bases; unmatched bases: 8. CDR3 DNA sequence: TGTGCCAGCAGTTCCACAGGGGGATTTGATAGCAATCAGCCCCAGCATTTT. It translates to CASSSTGGFDSNQPQHF.

The chain couples TRBV28 to TRBJ2-7, with 9 bases aligning to TRBD2. The CDR3 extends over 13 amino acids. V shed 9 bases and J 2 bases; nucleotides not matched to a gene: 5. Per the germline V gene, CDR1 is MDHEN and CDR2 is SYDVKM. The CDR3: CASQTSGTYEQYF. DNA of the CDR3: TGTGCCAGTCAGACTAGCGGAACCTACGAGCAGTACTTC.

On this clone: One junction end does not reproduce the germline sequence, and a read error may be involved. This chain joins TRBV7-8 and TRBJ2-5, with 12 bases identical to TRBD2. Germline loops: CDR1 SGHVS, CDR2 FQNEAQ. The CDR3 runs 19 residues. The CDR3 here is CATSKGDLAGGPFQETQYF. As DNA, the CDR3 is TGTGCCACCAGCAAAGGGGATCTAGCGGGAGGGCCTTTCCAAGAGACCCAGTACTTC.

The chain combines TRBV28 with TRBJ1-2; D ambiguous. Germline CDR1 and CDR2: MDHEN and SYDVKM. This CDR3 region has 13 residues. V shed 2 bases and J shed 7 bases, with 11 bases lying between them. CDR3 sequence reads: CASSLREWAGYTF. As DNA, the CDR3 is TGTGCCAGCAGTTTAAGGGAGTGGGCTGGCTACACCTTC.

The chain employs TRBV4-2 and TRBJ1-1; TRBD1 matches at 9 bases. Trimming removed 4 bases from V and 5 bases from J; junction bases left unmatched: 2. This CDR3 is built from 13 residues. Germline-derived CDR1 and CDR2 are LGHNA and YNFKEQ. As DNA, the CDR3 is TGTGCCAGCAGCCGGGACAGGGCAACTGAAGCTTTCTTT. It translates to CASSRDRATEAFF.

This clone occurred once. One end of the junction varies from germline; a read error may be responsible. V and J are TRBV29-1 and TRBJ1-1; D is uncertain. CDR1 is SQVTM, CDR2 ANQGSEA, per germline. The CDR3 covers 13 residues. In DNA form, the CDR3 reads TGCGGCGTTGAAGAGGGCAAGAACACTGAAGCTTTCTTT. Its translation is CGVEEGKNTEAFF.

This chain links TRBV7-2 with TRBJ2-7; 11 bases line up with TRBD2. J was trimmed by 1 base and V by 4 bases; bases with no gene match: 6. Germline loops: CDR1 SGHTA, CDR2 FQGNSA. The CDR3 is 16 amino acids. CDR3: CASSSISGRGSYEQYF. As DNA, the CDR3 is TGTGCCAGCAGCTCCATTAGCGGGAGGGGGTCCTACGAGCAGTACTTC.

The chain employs TRBV4-1 and TRBJ1-2; D uncertain. This CDR3 spans 17 amino acids. Germline-derived CDR1 and CDR2 are MGHRA and YSYEKL. The ends were cut back, 1 base at V and 3 bases at J, with 18 bases in the middle. The chain's CDR3 is CASSQGIWAISDYGYTF. CDR3 nucleotide sequence: TGCGCCAGCAGCCAAGGAATTTGGGCTATTTCGGACTATGGCTACACCTTC.

The rearrangement joins TRBV29-1 to TRBJ2-6; a possible D gene is TRBD2 (5 bases). The CDR3 is made up of 18 amino acids. V was clipped by 0 bases and J by 0 bases, with 15 bases between them. CDR1 and CDR2 (germline): SQVTM, ANQGSEA. CDR3 sequence: CSVEDGEQLDSGANVLTF. The DNA of the CDR3 is TGCAGCGTTGAAGACGGGGAACAGCTTGACTCTGGGGCCAACGTCCTGACTTTC.

The chain couples TRBV2 to TRBJ2-7; D may be TRBD2 (6 bases). CDR3 length equals 16 residues. Germline V gene sequence: CDR1 SNHLY, CDR2 FYNNEI. Between the trimmed V and J ends, which lost 7 bases and 4 bases, there was a span of 23 bases. CDR3: CASILTGDATPYEQYF. The CDR3 DNA sequence: TGTGCCAGCATCCTCACGGGGGACGCCACTCCTTACGAGCAGTACTTC.

Only a few counts were recorded for this clone. This chain links TRBV7-9 with TRBJ2-7; 9 positions agree with TRBD1. The V gene's germline CDR1 is SEHNR and CDR2 FQNEAQ (reference sequence). J was trimmed by 1 base and V by 3 bases; bases with no gene match: 4. The CDR3 has 15 residues. In DNA form, the CDR3 reads TGTGCCAGCAGCTTTGGACAGGGGAGTTCCTACGAGCAGTACTTC. Translating gives CASSFGQGSSYEQYF.

The rearrangement links TRBV4-3 to TRBJ2-7, with D perhaps TRBD2 (7 bases). Per germline, CDR1 LGHNA and CDR2 YSLEER. CDR3 length: 19 residues. The V and J ends lost 0 bases and 2 bases respectively, with 23 bases between them. This CDR3 is CASSQEGGAGAALPYEQYF. CDR3 DNA: TGCGCCAGCAGCCAAGAGGGGGGGGCGGGAGCTGCCTTACCCTACGAGCAGTACTTC.

CDR3 nucleotides: TGTGCCAGCAGCTATACGGGACAGGTTAGCAATCAGCCCCAGCATTTT. It yields the protein CASSYTGQVSNQPQHF. V is TRBV5-6 and J is TRBJ1-5; 8 bases agree with TRBD1. The CDR3 has 16 amino acids. V was clipped by 3 bases and J by 0 bases; unmatched bases: 5. CDR1 is SGHDT and CDR2 is YYEEEE in the germline V gene.

This CDR3 is CASSLNSPSGSMETQYF. The CDR3 nucleotides read TGTGCCAGCAGCTTAAATTCGCCTAGCGGGAGTATGGAGACCCAGTACTTC. The chain carries TRBV7-2 and TRBJ2-5, with 10 bases aligning to TRBD2. This CDR3 region has 17 residues. Losses at the gene ends were 2 bases for V and 5 bases for J; bases not matched to a gene: 11. CDR1 and CDR2 (germline): SGHTA, FQGNSA.

This chain uses TRBV6-1 with TRBJ1-1; a possible D gene is TRBD1 (5 bases). Germline V gene sequence: CDR1 MNHNS, CDR2 SASEGT. V was cut by 7 bases and J by 0 bases, with 9 bases left in between. The CDR3 extends over 13 amino acids. CDR3 residues: CASIRDLNTEAFF. The CDR3 coding sequence is TGTGCCAGCATCCGGGACTTGAACACTGAAGCTTTCTTT.

This clone is a singleton in its sample. The V call is TRBV6-1, the J call TRBJ2-2, with 7 bases that match TRBD1. V gave up 1 base and J gave up 0 bases; unmatched junction bases: 5. Germline V gives CDR1 MNHNS, CDR2 SASEGT. The CDR3 loop spans 17 amino acids. The CDR3 DNA sequence: TGTGCCAGCAGTGAAGTCTCAGGGGGAACGAACACCGGGGAGCTGTTTTTT. Its translation: CASSEVSGGTNTGELFF.